One and the same sample provided the 5 T cell receptor beta chains below, sequenced in a study of PD-L1 blockade in urothelial cancer. The time point denotes: peripheral blood 6 weeks after treatment start. Using immunoSEQ multiplex PCR, the repertoire was profiled, and TCRdb retains in-frame clones only, with some absent. The sample yields around 46,000 clones, about four fifths seen once. The sample was PBMCs, taken around atezolizumab (anti-PD-L1) treatment. Source of these receptors: a man in his sixties with urothelial cancer.

This clone was seen a handful of times. This chain joins TRBV10-3 and TRBJ1-2; D not resolved. Germline CDR1 reads ENHRY; CDR2 reads SYGVKD. Trimming took 0 bases from V and 2 from J, leaving 10 bases between them. The CDR3 loop spans 15 amino acids. The CDR3 DNA follows: TGTGCCATCAGTGAGTCGAGGCAGACGAACTATGGCTACACCTTC. This codes for CAISESRQTNYGYTF.

The V call is TRBV7-6, the J call TRBJ2-7, with 9 positions matching TRBD1. CDR1 and CDR2 (germline): SGHVS, FNYEAQ. After removal of 5 bases from V and 4 bases from J, the junction contained 6 bases not matched to a gene. The CDR3 is made up of 14 amino acids. CDR3 nucleotides: TGTGCCAGCAGCCCCCGGGACAGGGCATACGAGCAGTACTTC. Amino acids: CASSPRDRAYEQYF. Variable domain in full (rest from reference TRBV7-6 and TRBJ2-7): GAGVSQSPRYKVTKRGQDVALRCDPISGHVSLYWYRQALGQGPEFLTYFNYEAQQDKSGLPNDRFSAERPEGSISTLTIQRTEQRDSAMYRCASSPRDRAYEQYFGPGTRLTVT.

The V and J genes are TRBV13 and TRBJ2-1, with TRBD2 matching 12 bases. From germline, CDR1 is PRHDT and CDR2 FYEKMQ (reference sequence). Trimming removed 5 bases from V and 5 bases from J; junction bases left unmatched: 13. The CDR3 runs to 18 residues. CDR3 DNA: TGTGCCAGCAGCCTAAACTTCGGACTAGCGGGAAGCAACAATGAGCAGTTCTTC. It translates to CASSLNFGLAGSNNEQFF.

This sequence joins TRBV11-2 and TRBJ2-5, with D perhaps TRBD2 (5 bases). The length of the CDR3 is 15 residues. The germline CDR1 and CDR2 sequences are SGHAT and FQNNGV. Trimming pared 3 bases from V and 1 base from J, leaving 12 bases between. The DNA of the CDR3 is TGTGCCAGCAGCTTGACTACCACCCCCCAAGAGACCCAGTACTTC. It encodes CASSLTTTPQETQYF.

This clone turned up a few times. The chain combines TRBV27 with TRBJ2-7; tentative D call: TRBD2 (5 bases). The CDR3 extends over 16 amino acids. Germline-derived CDR1 and CDR2 are MNHEY and SMNVEV (reference sequence). V was cut by 4 bases and J by 0 bases, with 16 bases left in between. CDR3: CASSSPRGTSSYEQYF. CDR3 DNA sequence: TGTGCCAGCAGTTCTCCCCGGGGAACAAGCTCCTACGAGCAGTACTTC.